Listed below are T cell receptor beta chains from one sample, sequenced in a study of T cell responses to AZD1222 COVID-19 vaccine. The data were produced by immunoSEQ multiplex PCR, yet TCRdb's version contains in-frame clones alone and is incomplete. The sample contains 75,000 to 100,000 clones, 70% to 90% of which appear only once. Material: peripheral blood, obtained on day 0 of MenACWY control vaccination. The source is an adult in good health. Both conserved end residues are part of each CDR3. D genes are given only for firm matches. Rows may omit the clone size; those that give it use once, few, many or a size class.

J	D	length	V	size	DNA	CDR3
TRBJ2-2	NA	17	TRBV5-5	NA	TGTGCCAGCAGCTTGGGGACCGGGCGGGGCGACACCGGGGAGCTGTTTTTT	CASSLGTGRGDTGELFF
TRBJ1-1	TRBD1	14	TRBV5-6	NA	TGTGCCAGCACCCGGACAGGGAGGAACACTGAAGCTTTCTTT	CASTRTGRNTEAFF
TRBJ2-7	NA	11	TRBV10-3	NA	TGTGCCATCCGGGGGAACTACGAGCAGTACTTC	CAIRGNYEQYF
TRBJ2-6	NA	18	TRBV6-6	NA	TGTGCCAGCAGTCCGTGGGGGCTAGCGGACTCTGGGGCCAACGTCCTGACTTTC	CASSPWGLADSGANVLTF
TRBJ2-1	NA	15	TRBV3-1/TRBV3-2	NA	TGTGCCAGCAGCCAACGGACGACCCGCGGGAATGAGCAGTTCTTC	CASSQRTTRGNEQFF
TRBJ2-1	NA	13	TRBV9	NA	TGTGCCAGCAGCTTGGACGGGAACAATGAGCAGTTCTTC	CASSLDGNNEQFF
TRBJ1-1	NA	15	TRBV7-2	NA	TGTGCCAGCAGCTGGAGGGGGATTTCGAACACTGAAGCTTTCTTT	CASSWRGISNTEAFF
TRBJ1-6	NA	16	TRBV27	NA	TGTGCCAGCAGTTTTAATTACGGTGCTGTCAATTCACCCCTCCACTTT	CASSFNYGAVNSPLHF
TRBJ2-1	TRBD2	15	TRBV27	NA	TGTGCCAGCAGTCAGACCTGGGGGGGTCACAATGAGCAGTTCTTC	CASSQTWGGHNEQFF
TRBJ2-3	TRBD2	15	TRBV19	once	TGTGCCAGTAAGCCCTCGGGGGGGGGCACAGATACGCAGTATTTT	CASKPSGGGTDTQYF
TRBJ1-3	NA	18	TRBV7-2	NA	TGTGCCAGCAGCTACAGTGGTGGCTTGTATTCCTCTGGAAACACCATATATTTT	CASSYSGGLYSSGNTIYF
TRBJ2-1	NA	16	TRBV27	NA	TGTGCCAGCAGTTTGCTGGGACCTTCCTTCGGGACTGAGCAGTTCTTC	CASSLLGPSFGTEQFF
TRBJ2-7	NA	14	TRBV6-5	NA	TGTGCCAGCAGTTTGACCGTTCCTACCTACGAGCAGTACTTC	CASSLTVPTYEQYF
TRBJ1-2	TRBD1	17	TRBV3-1/TRBV3-2	NA	TGTGCCAGCAGCCACCCCAGGACAGGTCCTTCTAACTATGGCTACACCTTC	CASSHPRTGPSNYGYTF
TRBJ2-3	NA	14	TRBV5-8	once	TGTGCCAGCGAACGGACAAGGGGCGCAGATACGCAGTATTTT	CASERTRGADTQYF
TRBJ2-1	NA	15	TRBV7-2	NA	TGTGCCAGCAGCCCCAGGGGGGCCCCCTCGTATGAGCAGTTCTTC	CASSPRGAPSYEQFF
TRBJ1-1	NA	15	TRBV11-2	NA	TGTGCCAGCAGCTTAGATCCCACAGTGAACACTGAAGCTTTCTTT	CASSLDPTVNTEAFF
TRBJ1-5	NA	14	TRBV18	NA	TGTGCCAGCTCACCCGCAGGAACTGATCAGCCCCAGCATTTT	CASSPAGTDQPQHF
TRBJ2-5	TRBD2	15	TRBV30	NA	TGTGCCTGGAGCAGTGTTAGCGGGGTCGCGGAGACCCAGTACTTC	CAWSSVSGVAETQYF
TRBJ2-7	NA	14	TRBV9	NA	TGTGCCAGCAGCCCTCAGACAGCCTCCTACGAGCAGTACTTC	CASSPQTASYEQYF
TRBJ2-7	TRBD2	13	TRBV27	NA	TGTGCCAGCAGTTCTGGACTAGCGTACGAGCAGTACTTC	CASSSGLAYEQYF
TRBJ1-5	NA	15	TRBV6-2/TRBV6-3	NA	TGTGCCAGCAGTTTTCCAGGTTTAGGTAATCAGCCCCAGCATTTT	CASSFPGLGNQPQHF
TRBJ2-5	NA	15	TRBV5-5	NA	TGTGCCAGCAGCCCTGGACAGGGAGGGAAAGAGACCCAGTACTTC	CASSPGQGGKETQYF
TRBJ1-1	TRBD1	14	TRBV28	NA	TGTGCCAGCAGTTTTGGGACAGGGATCTCTGAAGCTTTCTTT	CASSFGTGISEAFF
TRBJ1-1	NA	14	TRBV6-1	NA	TGTGCCAGCAGTGAATTTGGGGGCCTTGCGGTAGCTTTCTTT	CASSEFGGLAVAFF